Listed here are 8 T cell receptor beta chains from one sample, sequenced in a study of molecular identifiers for immune sequencing clone quantification. TCRdb reprocessed the PCR reads with MiXCR, giving one entry per CDR3 protein. The sample contains nearly 55,000 distinct CDR3 sequences, just over 35% of which appear only once. Sequenced sample: naive CD8+ T cells from blood, with Jurkat cell RNA spiked in. Subset given: FACS-sorted CD8+CD4-CCR7+CD45RA+ naive T cells. These receptors originate from a human donor in good health. Some libraries in this study had Jurkat cell RNA spiked in.

The chain combines TRBV2 with TRBJ2-3; either TRBD1 or TRBD2 may supply D (5 bases each). This CDR3 region has 13 residues. Per germline, CDR1 SNHLY and CDR2 FYNNEI. The V gene lost 7 bases and the J gene lost 1 base, with 9 bases spanning the gap. Written as DNA, the CDR3 is TGTGCCAGCAATGAGGGGCGCACAGATACGCAGTATTTT. As protein: CASNEGRTDTQYF.

The chain couples TRBV6-6 to TRBJ2-7; a possible D gene is TRBD1 (6 bases). Germline loops: CDR1 MNHNY, CDR2 SVGAGI (reference sequence). V was cut by 9 bases and J by 6 bases, with 12 bases left in between. The CDR3 loop spans 11 amino acids. CDR3 sequence: CASLTGTEQYF. The CDR3 DNA sequence: TGTGCCAGTCTCACAGGGACCGAGCAGTACTTC.

Concerning this clonotype: A single base separates this from a much larger clone, so it may be a read error. The V and J genes are TRBV29-1 and TRBJ2-6; either TRBD1 or TRBD2 may supply D (6 bases each). The CDR3 totals 16 residues. Germline V CDR1 and CDR2: SQVTM, ANQGSEA. V lost 5 bases, J lost 3 bases, and 17 bases lay in between. The CDR3 here is CSVLDSGSFGANVLTF. The CDR3 DNA reads TGCAGCGTTCTGGACAGCGGGTCCTTTGGGGCCAACGTCCTGACTTTC.

The V call is TRBV4-1, the J call TRBJ1-1, with a possible D match to TRBD1 (6 bases). The CDR3 length is 14 residues. Trimming stripped 4 bases from V and 0 bases from J, with 9 bases between. Germline CDR1 is MGHRA and CDR2 is YSYEKL. CDR3 region: CASSPRQVNTEAFF. In DNA form, the CDR3 reads TGCGCCAGCAGCCCGAGACAGGTGAACACTGAAGCTTTCTTT.

A few counts support this clonotype. An end of the junction differs from the germline gene, which may be a read error. This chain links TRBV25-1 with TRBJ2-5; 8 bases agree with TRBD1. The CDR3 totals 17 residues. Germline V gene sequence: CDR1 MGHDK, CDR2 SYGVNS. The CDR3 sequence: CASSWTGTAGFEETQYF. The CDR3, as DNA: TGTGCCAGCAGCTGGACAGGGACAGCGGGTTTTGAAGAGACCCAATACTTC.

V is TRBV6-5 and J is TRBJ2-3; D call uncertain. Germline-derived CDR1 and CDR2 are MNHEY and SVGAGI. This CDR3 is 17 amino acids long. V was pared by 0 bases and J by 2 bases, with 15 bases between. CDR3 sequence: CASSYSRRVGYTDTQYF. CDR3 nucleotides: TGTGCCAGCAGTTACTCGAGACGGGTTGGATACACAGATACGCAGTATTTT.

Points on this clonotype: A read error is possible here, since a much larger clone lies one base away. The rearrangement uses TRBV2 and TRBJ2-3; D is possibly TRBD1 or TRBD2 (5 bases each). CDR3 length: 14 residues. Germline V gene data show CDR1 as SNHLY and CDR2 as FYNNEI. The CDR3 nucleotides read TGTGCCAGCAGTGAACCAGGGAGCACAGATACGCGGTATTTT. It yields the protein CASSEPGSTDTRYF.

This clonotype was seen more than once but under ten times. The V call is TRBV20-1, the J call TRBJ2-7; D perhaps matches TRBD2 (6 bases). Trimming took off 0 bases at V and 2 bases at J, with 11 bases between the two ends. The CDR3 extends over 14 amino acids. Germline loops: CDR1 DFQATT, CDR2 SNEGSKA (reference sequence). The CDR3 nucleotides read TGCAGTGCTAGAGATCCTAGCGCTCCCTACGAGCAGTACTTC. It codes for CSARDPSAPYEQYF.